This T cell receptor beta chain was retrieved from a study of human T cells and chemical hapten exposure. Study as a whole: Per-sample TCR yields varied mainly from small pooled library volume differences. Overall study findings and caveats: Expanded TCRs clustered into significantly more large CDR3 similarity groups than controls, the analysis revealed. There was no change with DPC sensitization in TCRs above 1 in 1000 frequency.

TCRdb processed the RACE reads anew with MiXCR; each CDR3 protein has one entry. In the table there are fewer than 400,000 distinct CDR3 sequences, 5.5% to 8% of which are singletons. The time point is: patch test 1, 2 weeks after DPC sensitization. Treatment here: therapeutic diphenylcyclopropenone sensitization with weekly scalp DPC. Whole blood, unfractionated, served as the material for total RNA extraction. Germline CDR1 LGHNA, CDR2 YNFKEQ. Trimming removed 1 base from V and 1 base from J; junction bases left unmatched: 11. The CDR3 has 18 residues. In regard to this clonotype: Its cognate antigen is unknown.

The clonotype originates from a woman between 18 and 29 years old with alopecia areata. Some clones in this sample may be carry-over from other donors' samples. The source material was whole blood, sampled in connection with sensitization to the hapten diphenylcyclopropenone (DPC). The rearrangement uses TRBV4-2 and TRBJ1-2; 8 nucleotides match TRBD1. This chain's CDR3 is CASSQAKTGQGINYGYTF. In DNA, the CDR3 is TGTGCCAGCAGCCAAGCAAAGACCGGACAGGGTATTAACTATGGCTACACCTTC.